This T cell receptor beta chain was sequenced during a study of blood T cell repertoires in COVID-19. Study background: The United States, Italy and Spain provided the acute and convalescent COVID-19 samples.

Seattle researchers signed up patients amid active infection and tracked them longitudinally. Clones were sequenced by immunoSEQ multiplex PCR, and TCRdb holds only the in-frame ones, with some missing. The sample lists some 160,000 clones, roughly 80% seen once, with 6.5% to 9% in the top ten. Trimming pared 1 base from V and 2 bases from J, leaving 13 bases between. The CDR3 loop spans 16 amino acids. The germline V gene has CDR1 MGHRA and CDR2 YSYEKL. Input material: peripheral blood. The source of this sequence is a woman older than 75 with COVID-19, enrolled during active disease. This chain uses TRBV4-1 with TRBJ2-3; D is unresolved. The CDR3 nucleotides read TGCGCCAGCAGCCAAGTTTCGATCAGTGACACAGATACGCAGTATTTT. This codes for CASSQVSISDTDTQYF.